A selection of T cell receptor beta chains follows, all from one sample in a study of cytomegalovirus exposure and HLA in healthy donors. This table comes from immunoSEQ multiplex PCR, and its TCRdb copy is limited to in-frame clones, with some not included. The sample shows 100,000 to 120,000 clones, more than 60% of them seen only once. Sequencing used PBMCs. The source of these receptors is a man between 25 and 39 years old in good health and CMV-seropositive. Each CDR3 is given with its conserved first and last residue. A D gene is named only where the DNA matches it firmly. Clone size is not always given. Where it is, it says once, few, many or a class for expanded clones.

J gene | clone size | D gene | V gene | CDR3 DNA | CDR3 protein
TRBJ1-2 | few | TRBD1 | TRBV19 | TGTGCCAGTAGTGGGGCCCGGGACAGGTTCTATGGCTACACCTTC | CASSGARDRFYGYTF
TRBJ1-4 | NA | TRBD1 | TRBV5-1 | TGCGCCAGCAGACCCCGGGACAGGGCTGAAAAACTGTTTTTT | CASRPRDRAEKLFF
TRBJ2-1 | NA | TRBD1 | TRBV29-1 | TGCAGCGAAGAAAGGACAGGGTCCTACAATGAGCAGTTCTTC | CSEERTGSYNEQFF
TRBJ2-3 | NA | NA | TRBV19 | TGTGCCAGTAGTATAATTTATAGCACAGATACGCAGTATTTT | CASSIIYSTDTQYF
TRBJ2-2 | NA | NA | TRBV10-1 | TGCGCCAGCAGTGAGTCGGGCATCAACACCGGGGAGCTGTTTTTT | CASSESGINTGELFF
TRBJ1-2 | NA | TRBD1 | TRBV6-1 | TGTGCCAGCGTAAATACAGGGGGCAGCTATGGCTACACCTTC | CASVNTGGSYGYTF
TRBJ2-5 | once | NA | TRBV4-1 | TGCGCCAGCAGCCAAGAGTGGGGACTGCTCTACTTC | CASSQEWGLLYF
TRBJ1-1 | few | NA | TRBV19 | TGTGCCAGTACCCCCACGGGGGTTTTGGGAGCTTTCTTT | CASTPTGVLGAFF
TRBJ2-7 | NA | NA | TRBV27 | TGTGCCAGCAGCCAAAGACAGGTAGAGACCTACGAGCAGTACTTC | CASSQRQVETYEQYF
TRBJ1-2 | NA | TRBD1 | TRBV27 | TGTGCCAGCAGTTCCTGGGCCAGGGGGCGGAGGTATGGCTACACCTTC | CASSSWARGRRYGYTF
TRBJ1-4 | NA | TRBD1 | TRBV28 | TGTGCCAGCTATCCAGGGGGCGGTGAAAAACTGTTTTTT | CASYPGGGEKLFF
TRBJ2-3 | once | TRBD2 | TRBV9 | TGTGCCAGCAGCGTAGGGAGCGGGGCCTTCACAGATACGCAGTATTTT | CASSVGSGAFTDTQYF
TRBJ1-5 | NA | NA | TRBV25-1 | TGTGCCAGCAGCTTACAGGCGAGCAATCAGCCCCAGCATTTT | CASSLQASNQPQHF
TRBJ1-1 | NA | NA | TRBV6-1 | TGTGCCAGCAGTCAACAGGGTAACGCTGAAGCTTTCTTT | CASSQQGNAEAFF
TRBJ2-3 | NA | TRBD2 | TRBV9 | TGTGCCAGCAGCGTATTGTCTGTCGGCGGGGGAGCCTCCACGCAGTATTTT | CASSVLSVGGGASTQYF
TRBJ2-7 | NA | TRBD2 | TRBV30 | TGTGCCTGGAGTGTGAGCGGGGGGCGCGTACACGAGCAGTACTTC | CAWSVSGGRVHEQYF
TRBJ2-7 | NA | TRBD2 | TRBV11-3 | TGTGCCAGCAGCCGAGACGGCGGGGGCTACGAGCAGTACTTC | CASSRDGGGYEQYF
TRBJ2-4 | NA | NA | TRBV27 | TGTGCCAGCAGTTTATCAGGGGTCAAAAACATTCAGTACTTC | CASSLSGVKNIQYF
TRBJ2-7 | NA | TRBD2 | TRBV19 | TGTGCCAGTAGCGGGACTAGCGGCTCCTACGAGCAGTACTTC | CASSGTSGSYEQYF
TRBJ2-7 | NA | TRBD1 | TRBV25-1 | TGTGCCAGCAGTGACCCCCGACAGGGTTGGGACGAGCAGTACTTC | CASSDPRQGWDEQYF
TRBJ2-7 | NA | NA | TRBV7-2 | TGTGCCAGCAGCTTTAGCTCCTACGAGCAGTACTTC | CASSFSSYEQYF
TRBJ2-7 | few | NA | TRBV13 | TGTGCCAGCAGCTCCGGACTATCGGACTACGAGCAGTACTTC | CASSSGLSDYEQYF
TRBJ2-2 | NA | TRBD2 | TRBV9 | TGTGCCAGCAGCGTAGTTAGCGGGGGCTCCGACACCGGGGAGCTGTTTTTT | CASSVVSGGSDTGELFF
TRBJ2-3 | NA | NA | TRBV5-5 | TGTGCCAGCAGCCCCCGGGACTCGCATACAGATACGCAGTATTTT | CASSPRDSHTDTQYF
TRBJ1-1 | once | NA | TRBV2 | TGTGCCAGCAGGTTACAGGGATACACTGAAGCTTTCTTT | CASRLQGYTEAFF
TRBJ2-1 | NA | TRBD2 | TRBV5-1 | TGCGCCAGCACCGGACTAGCGGGGGGCCCTGGGAATGAGCAGTTCTTC | CASTGLAGGPGNEQFF
TRBJ2-2 | NA | NA | TRBV6-6 | TGTGCCAGCAGTGCCGGGTCACGGGCCGGGGAGCTGTTTTTT | CASSAGSRAGELFF
TRBJ1-4 | NA | TRBD1 | TRBV29-1 | TGCAGCATGAGACGACAGGGGGACGGTGAAAAACTGTTTTTT | CSMRRQGDGEKLFF
TRBJ2-1 | few | NA | TRBV10-1 | TGCGCCAGCAGGGAAACAGGAAGCTCCTACAATGAGCAGTTCTTC | CASRETGSSYNEQFF
TRBJ2-7 | NA | TRBD2 | TRBV7-2 | TGTGCCAGCAGCTTAGACCTAGCGGGGGGGAGGTACGAGCAGTACTTC | CASSLDLAGGRYEQYF
TRBJ1-6 | NA | NA | TRBV10-2 | TGCGCCAGCTTTAATTCTGGGGCGGGGTCCTATAATTCACCCCTCCACTTT | CASFNSGAGSYNSPLHF
TRBJ2-1 | NA | TRBD1 | TRBV25-1 | TGTGCCAGCAGTTCCCTTGGGATCGGGACAGTTGTCAATGAGCAGTTCTTC | CASSSLGIGTVVNEQFF
TRBJ2-1 | NA | TRBD2 | TRBV7-8 | TGTGCCAGCAGCTCCTCGGGAGGTCTCAATGAGCAGTTCTTC | CASSSSGGLNEQFF
TRBJ2-3 | NA | NA | TRBV5-1 | TGCGCCAGCAGCAGCGGACTAAACACAGATACGCAGTATTTT | CASSSGLNTDTQYF
TRBJ1-3 | NA | NA | TRBV30 | TGTGCCTGGAGTGTAGGGGGCACCATATATTTT | CAWSVGGTIYF
TRBJ2-2 | once | NA | TRBV18 | TGTGCCAGTTCACCGGCCAAACCCGGGGAGCTGTTTTTT | CASSPAKPGELFF
TRBJ1-1 | NA | TRBD1 | TRBV28 | TGTGCCAGCAGGTGGACAGGGCCAAACACTGAAGCTTTCTTT | CASRWTGPNTEAFF
TRBJ1-1 | few | NA | TRBV15 | TGTGCCACCAGCAGAGATCGGTCGACATTCTACACTGAAGCTTTCTTT | CATSRDRSTFYTEAFF
TRBJ1-2 | NA | TRBD1 | TRBV19 | TGTGCCAGTAGTCCGGGGACAGGGGCGATCTATGGCTACACCTTC | CASSPGTGAIYGYTF
TRBJ2-3 | NA | TRBD2 | TRBV11-3 | TGTGCCAGCAGTGTCGGACTAGCGGGGGGGCCTACAGATACGCAGTATTTT | CASSVGLAGGPTDTQYF
TRBJ1-1 | NA | NA | TRBV6-5 | TGTGCCAGCAGTTACTCGGGGAGGGGGAACACTGAAGCTTTCTTT | CASSYSGRGNTEAFF
TRBJ2-5 | NA | NA | TRBV5-6 | TGTGCCAGCAGCTTGATTACAGGGGCCGGGGGGACCCAGTACTTC | CASSLITGAGGTQYF